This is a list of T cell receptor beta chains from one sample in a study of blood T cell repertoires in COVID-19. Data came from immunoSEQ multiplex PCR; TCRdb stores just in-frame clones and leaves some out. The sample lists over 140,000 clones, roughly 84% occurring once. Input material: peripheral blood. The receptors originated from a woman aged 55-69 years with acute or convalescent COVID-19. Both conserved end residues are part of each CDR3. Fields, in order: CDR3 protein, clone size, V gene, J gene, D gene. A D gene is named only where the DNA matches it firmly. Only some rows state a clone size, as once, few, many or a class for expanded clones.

CDR3: CASSFPGGAGTF
size: -
V: TRBV28
J: TRBJ1-2
D: -

CDR3: CASSLGLSYEQYF
size: -
V: TRBV7-3
J: TRBJ2-7
D: -

CDR3: CASSQGQGDGYTF
size: -
V: TRBV3-1/TRBV3-2
J: TRBJ1-2
D: TRBD1

CDR3: CASSWQVGNSPLHF
size: few
V: TRBV27
J: TRBJ1-6
D: -

CDR3: CASSLEARGEAFF
size: -
V: TRBV7-9
J: TRBJ1-1
D: -

CDR3: CASSSYPRTSGYYNEQFF
size: -
V: TRBV27
J: TRBJ2-1
D: TRBD2

CDR3: CASSSPSGVSYEQYF
size: -
V: TRBV7-9
J: TRBJ2-7
D: -

CDR3: CASSGGLAGVAGANVLTF
size: -
V: TRBV9
J: TRBJ2-6
D: TRBD2

CDR3: CASSALIAGGYNEQFF
size: -
V: TRBV7-8
J: TRBJ2-1
D: TRBD2

CDR3: CASSNSRSYGYTF
size: -
V: TRBV19
J: TRBJ1-2
D: -

CDR3: CSAEGNYGYTF
size: -
V: TRBV20-1
J: TRBJ1-2
D: -

CDR3: CASSLLARNPSPLHF
size: few
V: TRBV28
J: TRBJ1-6
D: -

CDR3: CASSQDSGLGPNEQFF
size: -
V: TRBV3-1/TRBV3-2
J: TRBJ2-1
D: TRBD2

CDR3: CASSQAPGCDEQYF
size: -
V: TRBV23-1
J: TRBJ2-7
D: -

CDR3: CASSPAGTGTSGRITNEQFF
size: -
V: TRBV3-1/TRBV3-2
J: TRBJ2-1
D: TRBD2